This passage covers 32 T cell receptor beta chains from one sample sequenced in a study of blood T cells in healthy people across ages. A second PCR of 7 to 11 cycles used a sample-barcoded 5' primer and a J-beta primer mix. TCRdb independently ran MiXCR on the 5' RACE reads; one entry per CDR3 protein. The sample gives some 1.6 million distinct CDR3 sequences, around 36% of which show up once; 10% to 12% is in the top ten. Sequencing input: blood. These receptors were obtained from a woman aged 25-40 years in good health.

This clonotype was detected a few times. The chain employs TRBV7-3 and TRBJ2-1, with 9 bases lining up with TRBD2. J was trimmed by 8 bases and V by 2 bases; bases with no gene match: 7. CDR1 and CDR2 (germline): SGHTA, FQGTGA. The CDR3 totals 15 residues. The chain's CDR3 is CASSLAGGYIDEQFF. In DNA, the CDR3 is TGTGCCAGCAGCTTAGCGGGGGGGTACATCGATGAGCAGTTCTTC.

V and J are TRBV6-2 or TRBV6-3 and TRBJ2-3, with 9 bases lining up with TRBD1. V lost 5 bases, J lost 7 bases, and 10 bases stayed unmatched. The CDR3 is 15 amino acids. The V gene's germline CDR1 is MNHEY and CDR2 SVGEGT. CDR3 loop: CASSEPGTGFNTQYF. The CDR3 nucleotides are TGTGCCAGCAGTGAGCCCGGGACAGGGTTCAATACGCAGTATTTT.

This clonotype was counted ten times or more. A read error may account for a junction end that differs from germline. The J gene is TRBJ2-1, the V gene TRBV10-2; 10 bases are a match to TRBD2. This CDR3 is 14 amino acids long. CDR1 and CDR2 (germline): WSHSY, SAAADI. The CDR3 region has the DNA TGTGCCAGCAGCGGGACTAGCGTATACAATGAGCAGTTCTTC. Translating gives CASSGTSVYNEQFF.

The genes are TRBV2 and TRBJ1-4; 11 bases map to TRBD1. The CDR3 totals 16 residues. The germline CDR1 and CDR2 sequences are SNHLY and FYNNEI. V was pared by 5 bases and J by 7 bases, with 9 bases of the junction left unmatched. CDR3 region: CASSRRTGGLGEKLFF. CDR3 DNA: TGTGCCAGCAGTCGCCGGACAGGGGGCTTAGGTGAAAAACTGTTTTTT.

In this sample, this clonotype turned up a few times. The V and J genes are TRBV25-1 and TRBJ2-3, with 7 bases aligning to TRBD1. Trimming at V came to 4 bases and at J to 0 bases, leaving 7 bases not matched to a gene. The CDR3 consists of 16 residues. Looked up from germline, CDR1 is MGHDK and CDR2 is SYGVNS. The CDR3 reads CASSAPDRLSTDTQYF. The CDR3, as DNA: TGTGCCAGCAGTGCCCCGGACAGGTTGAGCACAGATACGCAGTATTTT.

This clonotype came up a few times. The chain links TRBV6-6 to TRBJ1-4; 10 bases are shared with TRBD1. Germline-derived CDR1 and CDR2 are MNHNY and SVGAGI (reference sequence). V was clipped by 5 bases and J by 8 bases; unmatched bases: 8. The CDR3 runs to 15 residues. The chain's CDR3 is CASSRPGQGQEKLFF. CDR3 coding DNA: TGTGCCAGCAGTCGACCGGGACAGGGGCAAGAAAAACTGTTTTTT.

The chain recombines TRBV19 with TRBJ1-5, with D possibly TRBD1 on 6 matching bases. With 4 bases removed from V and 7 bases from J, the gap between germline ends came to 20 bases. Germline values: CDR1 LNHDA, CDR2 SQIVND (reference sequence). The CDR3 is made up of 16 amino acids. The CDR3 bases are TGTGCCAGTAGTAACCAGGACAGCTCTCGCTACCAGCCCCAGCATTTT. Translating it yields CASSNQDSSRYQPQHF. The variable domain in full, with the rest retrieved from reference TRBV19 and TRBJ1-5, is DGGITQSPKYLFRKEGQNVTLSCEQNLNHDAMYWYRQDPGQGLRLIYYSQIVNDFQKGDIAEGYSVSREKKESFPLTVTSAQKNPTAFYLCASSNQDSSRYQPQHFGDGTRLSIL.

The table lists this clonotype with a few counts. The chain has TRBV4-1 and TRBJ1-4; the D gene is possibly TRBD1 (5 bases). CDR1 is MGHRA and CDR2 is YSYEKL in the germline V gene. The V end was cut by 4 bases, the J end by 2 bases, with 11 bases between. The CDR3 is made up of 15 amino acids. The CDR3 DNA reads TGCGCCAGCAGCCGCCAGGGAAATACTAATGAAAAACTGTTTTTT. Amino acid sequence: CASSRQGNTNEKLFF.

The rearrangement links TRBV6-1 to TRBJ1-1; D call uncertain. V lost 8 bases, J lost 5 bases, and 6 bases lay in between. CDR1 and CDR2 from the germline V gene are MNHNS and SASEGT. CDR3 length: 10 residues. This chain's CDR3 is CASYLTEAFF. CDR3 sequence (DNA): TGTGCCAGCTATCTTACTGAAGCTTTCTTT.

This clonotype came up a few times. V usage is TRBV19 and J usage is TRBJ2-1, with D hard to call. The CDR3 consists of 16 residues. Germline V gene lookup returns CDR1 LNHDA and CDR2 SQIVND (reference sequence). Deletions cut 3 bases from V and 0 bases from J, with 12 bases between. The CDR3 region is CASSIFGQASYNEQFF. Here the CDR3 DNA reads TGTGCCAGTAGTATCTTCGGCCAAGCCTCCTACAATGAGCAGTTCTTC. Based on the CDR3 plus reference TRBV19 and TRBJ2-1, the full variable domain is DGGITQSPKYLFRKEGQNVTLSCEQNLNHDAMYWYRQDPGQGLRLIYYSQIVNDFQKGDIAEGYSVSREKKESFPLTVTSAQKNPTAFYLCASSIFGQASYNEQFFGPGTRLTVL.

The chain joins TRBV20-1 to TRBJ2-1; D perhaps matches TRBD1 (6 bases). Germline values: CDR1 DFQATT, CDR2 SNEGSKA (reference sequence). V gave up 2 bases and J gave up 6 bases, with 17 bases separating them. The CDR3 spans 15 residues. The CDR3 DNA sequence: TGCAGTGCTAGATATTCGCAACGAGGGGGCAATGAGCAGTTCTTC. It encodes CSARYSQRGGNEQFF.

Written as DNA, the CDR3 is TGCGCCAGCAGCCAAGAAGCCAGAAATGAGCAGTACTTC. This translates into CASSQEARNEQYF. The chain combines TRBV4-1 with TRBJ2-5; D is unclear. Germline values: CDR1 MGHRA, CDR2 YSYEKL. This CDR3 contains 13 residues. Trimming stripped 0 bases from V and 11 bases from J, with 13 bases between.

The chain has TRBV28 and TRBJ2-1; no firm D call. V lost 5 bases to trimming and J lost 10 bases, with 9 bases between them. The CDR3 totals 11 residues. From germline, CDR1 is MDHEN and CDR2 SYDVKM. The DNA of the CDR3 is TGTGCCAGCAGTACTCGGTTGGAGCAGTTCTTC. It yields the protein CASSTRLEQFF.

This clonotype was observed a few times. The CDR3, as DNA: TGCAGCGTTGATCTAGCGGGGGGTGGAGAGACCCAGTACTTC. Its translation: CSVDLAGGGETQYF. V is TRBV29-1 and J is TRBJ2-5; 11 bases map to TRBD2. The CDR3 extends over 14 amino acids. The V and J ends lost 3 bases and 4 bases, in that order; junction bases with no gene match: 4. Germline lookup yields CDR1 SQVTM and CDR2 ANQGSEA.

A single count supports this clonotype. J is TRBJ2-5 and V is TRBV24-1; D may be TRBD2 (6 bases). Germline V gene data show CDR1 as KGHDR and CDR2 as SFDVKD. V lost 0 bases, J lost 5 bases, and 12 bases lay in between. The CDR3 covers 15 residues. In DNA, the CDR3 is TGTGCCACCAGTGATTTGCATTTGGAGGGGGAGACCCAGTACTTC. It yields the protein CATSDLHLEGETQYF.

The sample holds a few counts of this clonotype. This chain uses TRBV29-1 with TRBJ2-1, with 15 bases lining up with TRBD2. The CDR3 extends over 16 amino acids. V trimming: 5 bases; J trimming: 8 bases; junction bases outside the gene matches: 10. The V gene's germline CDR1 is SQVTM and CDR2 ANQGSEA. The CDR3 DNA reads TGCAGCGTTCCGGGACTAGCGGGGGGAAGCGGCGATGAGCAGTTCTTC. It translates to CSVPGLAGGSGDEQFF.

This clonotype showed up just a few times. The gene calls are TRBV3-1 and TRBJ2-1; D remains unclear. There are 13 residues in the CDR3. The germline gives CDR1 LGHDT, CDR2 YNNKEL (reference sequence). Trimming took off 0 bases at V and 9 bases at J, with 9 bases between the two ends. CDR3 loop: CASSQDLASEQFF. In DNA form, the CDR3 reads TGTGCCAGCAGCCAAGATCTCGCCAGTGAGCAGTTCTTC.

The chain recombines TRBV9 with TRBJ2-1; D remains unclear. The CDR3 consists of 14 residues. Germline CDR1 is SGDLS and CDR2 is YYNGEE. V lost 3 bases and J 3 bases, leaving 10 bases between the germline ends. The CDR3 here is CASSAEPNYNEQFF. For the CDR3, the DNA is TGTGCCAGCAGCGCCGAACCGAACTACAATGAGCAGTTCTTC. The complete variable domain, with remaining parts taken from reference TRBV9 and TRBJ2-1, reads DSGVTQTPKHLITATGQRVTLRCSPRSGDLSVYWYQQSLDQGLQFLIQYYNGEERAKGNILERFSAQQFPDLHSELNLSSLELGDSALYFCASSAEPNYNEQFFGPGTRLTVL.

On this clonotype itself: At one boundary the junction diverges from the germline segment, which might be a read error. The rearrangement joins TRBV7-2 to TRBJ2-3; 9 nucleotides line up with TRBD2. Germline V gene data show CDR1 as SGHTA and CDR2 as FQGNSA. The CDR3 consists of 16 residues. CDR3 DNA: TGTGCCGGCAGCCTGGGACTAGCAGTAGGCACAGATACGCAGTATTTT. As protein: CAGSLGLAVGTDTQYF. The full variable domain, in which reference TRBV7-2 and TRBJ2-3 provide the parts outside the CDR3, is GAGVSQSPSNKVTEKGKDVELRCDPISGHTALYWYRQSLGQGLEFLIYFQGNSAPDKSGLPSDRFSAERTGGSVSTLTIQRTQQEDSAVYLCAGSLGLAVGTDTQYFGPGTRLTVL.

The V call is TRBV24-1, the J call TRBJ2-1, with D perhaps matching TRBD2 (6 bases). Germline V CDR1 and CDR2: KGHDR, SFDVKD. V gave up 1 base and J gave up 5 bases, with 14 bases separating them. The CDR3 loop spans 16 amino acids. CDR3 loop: CATSDLRSAGNNEQFF. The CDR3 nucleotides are TGTGCCACCAGTGATTTACGGTCGGCGGGAAACAATGAGCAGTTCTTC.

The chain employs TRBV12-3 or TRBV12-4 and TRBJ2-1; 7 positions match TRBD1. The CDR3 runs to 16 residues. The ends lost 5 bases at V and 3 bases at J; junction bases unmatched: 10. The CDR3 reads CASSIRTGSFYNEQFF. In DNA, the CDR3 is TGTGCCAGCAGTATACGGACAGGCTCTTTCTACAATGAGCAGTTCTTC.

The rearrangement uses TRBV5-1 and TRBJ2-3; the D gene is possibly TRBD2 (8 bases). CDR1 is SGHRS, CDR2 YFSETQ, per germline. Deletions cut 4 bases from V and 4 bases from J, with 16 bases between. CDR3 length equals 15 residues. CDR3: CASSPTGTRSDTQYF. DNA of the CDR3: TGCGCCAGCAGCCCGACAGGGACTAGGTCAGATACGCAGTATTTT.

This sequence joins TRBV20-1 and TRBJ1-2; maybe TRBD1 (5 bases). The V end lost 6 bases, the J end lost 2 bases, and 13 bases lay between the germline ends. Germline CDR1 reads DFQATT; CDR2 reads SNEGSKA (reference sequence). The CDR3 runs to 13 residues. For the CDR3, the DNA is TGCAGTGCCGGCGGGGGTAACAACTATGGCTACACCTTC. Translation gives CSAGGGNNYGYTF.

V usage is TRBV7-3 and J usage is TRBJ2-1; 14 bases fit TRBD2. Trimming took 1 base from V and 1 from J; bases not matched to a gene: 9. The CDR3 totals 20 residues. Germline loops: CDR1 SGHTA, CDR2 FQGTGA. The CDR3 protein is CASSLNPGLAGEGSYNEQFF. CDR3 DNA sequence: TGTGCCAGCAGCTTAAACCCGGGACTAGCGGGAGAGGGGTCCTACAATGAGCAGTTCTTC.

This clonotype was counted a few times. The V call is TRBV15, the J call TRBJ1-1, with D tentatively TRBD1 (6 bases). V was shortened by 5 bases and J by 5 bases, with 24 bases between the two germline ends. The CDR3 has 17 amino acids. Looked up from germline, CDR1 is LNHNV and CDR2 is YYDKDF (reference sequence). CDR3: CATSGRQRWGLWTEAFF. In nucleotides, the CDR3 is TGTGCCACCAGCGGGAGACAGAGGTGGGGGCTCTGGACTGAAGCTTTCTTT.

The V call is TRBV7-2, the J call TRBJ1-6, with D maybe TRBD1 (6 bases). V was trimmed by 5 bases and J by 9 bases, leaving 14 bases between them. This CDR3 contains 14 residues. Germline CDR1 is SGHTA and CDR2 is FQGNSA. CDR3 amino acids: CASSPSGQSSPLHF. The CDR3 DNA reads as TGTGCCAGCAGCCCCTCCGGACAGAGTTCACCCCTCCACTTT.

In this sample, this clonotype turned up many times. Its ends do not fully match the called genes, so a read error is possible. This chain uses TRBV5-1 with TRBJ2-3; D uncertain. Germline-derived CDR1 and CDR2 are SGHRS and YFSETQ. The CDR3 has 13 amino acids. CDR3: CASSTASTDTQYF. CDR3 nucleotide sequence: TGTGCCAGCAGCACAGCTAGCACAGATACGCAGTATTTT.

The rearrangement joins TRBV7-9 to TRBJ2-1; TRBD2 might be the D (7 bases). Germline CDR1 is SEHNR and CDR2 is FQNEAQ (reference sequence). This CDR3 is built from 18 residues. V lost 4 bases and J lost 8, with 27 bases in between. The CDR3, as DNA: TGTGCCAGCAGCTCCAACAGGGAGAGCGGGGATTCTTGGTATGAGCAGTTCTTC. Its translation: CASSSNRESGDSWYEQFF.

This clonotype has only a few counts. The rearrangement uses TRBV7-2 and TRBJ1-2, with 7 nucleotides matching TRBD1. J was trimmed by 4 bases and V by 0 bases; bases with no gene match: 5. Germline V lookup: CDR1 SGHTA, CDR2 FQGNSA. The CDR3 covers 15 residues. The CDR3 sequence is CASSLARQGSYGYTF. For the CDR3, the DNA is TGTGCCAGCAGCTTAGCTCGACAGGGCTCCTATGGCTACACCTTC.

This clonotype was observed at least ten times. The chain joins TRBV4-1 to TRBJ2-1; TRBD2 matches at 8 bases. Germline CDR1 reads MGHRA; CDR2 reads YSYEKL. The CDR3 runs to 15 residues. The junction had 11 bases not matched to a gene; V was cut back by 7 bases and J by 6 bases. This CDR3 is CASTPSGTSANEQFF. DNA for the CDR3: TGCGCCAGCACACCGTCCGGGACTAGTGCCAATGAGCAGTTCTTC.

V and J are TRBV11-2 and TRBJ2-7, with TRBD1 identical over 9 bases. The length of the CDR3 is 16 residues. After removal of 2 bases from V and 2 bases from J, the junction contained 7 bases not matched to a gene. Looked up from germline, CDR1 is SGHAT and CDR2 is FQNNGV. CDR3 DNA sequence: TGTGCCAGCAGCTTAACCCCAACAGGGGGCCCCTACGAGCAGTACTTC. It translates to CASSLTPTGGPYEQYF.

Here the CDR3 reads CASSGGGTGSQETQYF. In nucleotides, the CDR3 is TGTGCCAGCAGCGGTGGCGGGACAGGGAGCCAAGAGACCCAGTACTTC. V usage is TRBV7-2 and J usage is TRBJ2-5; 9 bases are shared with TRBD1. The germline CDR1 and CDR2 sequences are SGHTA and FQGNSA. The CDR3 loop spans 16 amino acids. The V and J ends lost 5 bases and 1 base, in that order; junction bases with no gene match: 8.